The T cell receptor beta chain described here comes from a study of T-cell reconstitution after alpha-beta-depleted transplantation in children. Study conclusions and caveats: T-cell counts and diversity at one year following transplant were attributed mainly to newly produced T cells. Several hundred rapidly expanded clones from non-depleted graft cells reportedly supplied alpha-beta T cells about two months post-transplant. The high TCRbeta diversity at day 60 in some patients came from surviving recipient T cells and thymic progenitors.

This clonotype was observed at least ten times. Its antigen is unidentified. V dropped 8 bases and J dropped 3; count of bases not matched to a gene: 4. CDR1 MGHDK and CDR2 SYGVNS come from the germline V gene. CDR3 length: 13 amino acids. Using unique molecular identifiers, the investigators prepared the TCRbeta library. MiXCR, applied by TCRdb to the PCR reads, yields one record per CDR3 protein. Of 490,000 or so distinct CDR3 sequences listed, over 9.5% are singletons. The V and J genes are TRBV25-1 and TRBJ2-7, with 10 bases matching TRBD1. The starting material was PBMCs, obtained before TCRalphabeta/CD19-depleted stem cell transplant. This TCR derives from a child aged 2-15 years with inherited bone marrow failure, due to receive a stem cell transplant. This CDR3 is CASRDRGLYEQYF. DNA of the CDR3: TGTGCCAGCCGGGACAGGGGCCTCTACGAGCAGTACTTC.